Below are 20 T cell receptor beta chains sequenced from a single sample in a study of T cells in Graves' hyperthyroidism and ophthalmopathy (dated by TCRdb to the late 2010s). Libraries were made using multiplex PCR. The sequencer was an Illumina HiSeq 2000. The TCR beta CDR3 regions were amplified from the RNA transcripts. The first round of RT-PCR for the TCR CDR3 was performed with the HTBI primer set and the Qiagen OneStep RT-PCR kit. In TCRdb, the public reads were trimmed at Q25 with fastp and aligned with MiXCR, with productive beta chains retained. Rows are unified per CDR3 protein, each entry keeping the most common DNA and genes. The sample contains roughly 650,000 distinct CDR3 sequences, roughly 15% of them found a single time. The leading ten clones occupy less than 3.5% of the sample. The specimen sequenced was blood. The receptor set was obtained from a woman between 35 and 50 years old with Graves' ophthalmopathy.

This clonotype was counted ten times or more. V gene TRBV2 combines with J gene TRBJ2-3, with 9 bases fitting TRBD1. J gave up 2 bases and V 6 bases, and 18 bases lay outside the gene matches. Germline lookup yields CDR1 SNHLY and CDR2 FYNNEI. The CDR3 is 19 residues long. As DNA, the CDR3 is TGTGCCAGCAGCCCTGTCCCGGGACAGGGATGGGGCTACACAGATACGCAGTATTTT. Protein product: CASSPVPGQGWGYTDTQYF.

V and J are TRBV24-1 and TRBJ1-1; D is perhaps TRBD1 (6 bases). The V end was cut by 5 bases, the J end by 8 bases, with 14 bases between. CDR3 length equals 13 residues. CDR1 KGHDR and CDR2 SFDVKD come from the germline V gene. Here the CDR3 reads CATSGGGGSEAFF. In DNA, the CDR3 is TGTGCCACCAGTGGAGGGGGGGGCAGCGAAGCTTTCTTT.

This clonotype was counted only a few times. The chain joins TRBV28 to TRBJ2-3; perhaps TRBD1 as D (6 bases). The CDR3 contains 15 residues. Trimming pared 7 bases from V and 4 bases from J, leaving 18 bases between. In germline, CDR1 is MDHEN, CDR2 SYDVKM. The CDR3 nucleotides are TGTGCCAGCACCCGTCGTGGGGGCGCGGCAGATACGCAGTATTTT. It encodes CASTRRGGAADTQYF.

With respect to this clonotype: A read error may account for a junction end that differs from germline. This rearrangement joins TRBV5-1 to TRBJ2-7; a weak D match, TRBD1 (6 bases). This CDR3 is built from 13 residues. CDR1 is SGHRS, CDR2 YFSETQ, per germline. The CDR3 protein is CASSLVGQPEQYF. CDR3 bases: TGTGCCAGCAGCTTAGTTGGACAGCCAGAGCAGTACTTC.

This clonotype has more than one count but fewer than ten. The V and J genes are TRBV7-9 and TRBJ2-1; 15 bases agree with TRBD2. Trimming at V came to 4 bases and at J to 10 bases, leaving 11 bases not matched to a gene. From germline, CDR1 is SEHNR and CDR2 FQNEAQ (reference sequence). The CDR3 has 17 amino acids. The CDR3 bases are TGTGCCAGCAGCTCCTGGACTAGCGGGGGGGCCTCAGGGGAGCAGTTCTTC. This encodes CASSSWTSGGASGEQFF.

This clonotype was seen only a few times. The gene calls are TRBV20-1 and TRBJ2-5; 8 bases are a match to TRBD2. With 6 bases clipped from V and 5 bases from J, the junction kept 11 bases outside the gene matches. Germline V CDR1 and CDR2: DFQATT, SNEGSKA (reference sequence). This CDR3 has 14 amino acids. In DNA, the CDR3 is TGCAGTGCCCCCTTCCCGGGGGGGACGGAGACCCAGTACTTC. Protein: CSAPFPGGTETQYF.

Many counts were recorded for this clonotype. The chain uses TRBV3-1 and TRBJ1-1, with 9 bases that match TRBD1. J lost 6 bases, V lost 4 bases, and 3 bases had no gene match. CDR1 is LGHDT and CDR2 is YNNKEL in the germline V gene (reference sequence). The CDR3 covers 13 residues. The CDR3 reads CASSPTGGSEAFF. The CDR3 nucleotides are TGTGCCAGCAGCCCTACAGGGGGCTCTGAAGCTTTCTTT.

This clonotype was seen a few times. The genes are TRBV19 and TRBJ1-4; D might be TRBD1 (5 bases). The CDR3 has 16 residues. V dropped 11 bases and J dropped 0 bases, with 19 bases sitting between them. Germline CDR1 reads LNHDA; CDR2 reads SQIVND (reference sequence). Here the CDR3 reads CAARRDGRATNEKLFF. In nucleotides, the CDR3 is TGTGCCGCCCGCCGGGACGGACGTGCAACTAATGAAAAACTGTTTTTT.

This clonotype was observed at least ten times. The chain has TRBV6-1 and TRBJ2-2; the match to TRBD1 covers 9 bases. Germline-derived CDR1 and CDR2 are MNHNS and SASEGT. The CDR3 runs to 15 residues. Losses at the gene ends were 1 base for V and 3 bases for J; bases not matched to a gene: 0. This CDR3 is CASSEGTGDTGELFF. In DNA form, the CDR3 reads TGTGCCAGCAGTGAAGGGACAGGGGACACCGGGGAGCTGTTTTTT.

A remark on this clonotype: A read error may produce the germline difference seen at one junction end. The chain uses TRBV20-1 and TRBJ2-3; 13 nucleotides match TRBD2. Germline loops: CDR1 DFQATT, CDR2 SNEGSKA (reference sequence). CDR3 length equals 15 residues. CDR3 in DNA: TGCAGTGGTAGAGGACTAGCGGGGGACAAAGATACGCGGTATTTT. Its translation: CSGRGLAGDKDTRYF.

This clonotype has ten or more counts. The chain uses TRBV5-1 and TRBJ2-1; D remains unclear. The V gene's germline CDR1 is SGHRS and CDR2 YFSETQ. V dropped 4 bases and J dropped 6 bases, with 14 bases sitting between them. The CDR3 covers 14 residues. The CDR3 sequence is CASSPPILANEQFF. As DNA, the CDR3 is TGCGCCAGCAGCCCACCGATTCTGGCCAATGAGCAGTTCTTC.

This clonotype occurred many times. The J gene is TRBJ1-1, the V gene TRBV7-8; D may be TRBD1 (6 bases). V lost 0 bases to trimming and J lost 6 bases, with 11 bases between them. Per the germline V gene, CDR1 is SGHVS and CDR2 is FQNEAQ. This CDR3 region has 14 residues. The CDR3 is CASSLAPQGAEAFF. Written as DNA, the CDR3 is TGTGCCAGCAGCTTAGCGCCACAGGGAGCTGAAGCTTTCTTT.

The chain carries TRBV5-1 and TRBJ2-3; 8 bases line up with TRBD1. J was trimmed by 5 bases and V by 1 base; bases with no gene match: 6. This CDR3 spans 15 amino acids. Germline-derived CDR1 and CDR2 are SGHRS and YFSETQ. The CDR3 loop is CASSLRTGSVDTQYF. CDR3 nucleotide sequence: TGCGCCAGCAGCTTGCGGACAGGGAGCGTAGATACGCAGTATTTT.

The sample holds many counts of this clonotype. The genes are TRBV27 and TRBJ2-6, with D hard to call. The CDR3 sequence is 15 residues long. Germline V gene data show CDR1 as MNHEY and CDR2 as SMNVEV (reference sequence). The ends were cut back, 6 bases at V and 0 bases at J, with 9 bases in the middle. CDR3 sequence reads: CASSRLPSGANVLTF. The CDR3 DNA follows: TGTGCCAGCAGCCGCCTCCCCTCTGGGGCCAACGTCCTGACTTTC.

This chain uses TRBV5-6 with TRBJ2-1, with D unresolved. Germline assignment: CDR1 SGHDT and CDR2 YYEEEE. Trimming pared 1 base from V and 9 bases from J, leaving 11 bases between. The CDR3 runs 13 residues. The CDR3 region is CASSLSWGSEQFF. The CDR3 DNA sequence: TGTGCCAGCAGCTTGTCTTGGGGAAGTGAGCAGTTCTTC.

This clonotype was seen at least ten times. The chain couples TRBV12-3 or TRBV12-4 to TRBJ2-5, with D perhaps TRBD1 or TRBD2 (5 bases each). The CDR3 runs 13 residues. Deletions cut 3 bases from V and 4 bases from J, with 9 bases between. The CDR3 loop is CASSFNGGETQYF. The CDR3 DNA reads TGTGCCAGCAGTTTCAATGGGGGAGAGACCCAGTACTTC.

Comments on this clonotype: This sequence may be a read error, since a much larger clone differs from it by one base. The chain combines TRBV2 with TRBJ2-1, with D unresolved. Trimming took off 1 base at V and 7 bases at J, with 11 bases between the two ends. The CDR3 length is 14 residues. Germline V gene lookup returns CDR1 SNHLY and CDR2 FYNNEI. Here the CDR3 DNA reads TGTGCCAGCAGTGAAGAACCAGCGCATAATGAGCAGTTCTTC. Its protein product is CASSEEPAHNEQFF.

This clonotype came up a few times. This chain's CDR3 is CASSYRGTYQETQYF. The CDR3 DNA reads TGTGCCAGCAGTTACAGGGGGACCTACCAAGAGACCCAGTACTTC. The chain carries TRBV6-5 and TRBJ2-5; D might be TRBD1 (6 bases). CDR3 size: 15 residues. Trimming removed 2 bases from V and 0 bases from J, with 10 bases in between. CDR1 MNHEY and CDR2 SVGAGI come from the germline V gene.

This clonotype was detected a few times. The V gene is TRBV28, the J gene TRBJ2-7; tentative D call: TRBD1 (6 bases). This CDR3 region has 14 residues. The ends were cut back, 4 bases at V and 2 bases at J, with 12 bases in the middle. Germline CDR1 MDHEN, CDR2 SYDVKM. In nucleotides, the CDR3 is TGTGCCAGCAGTTGGGCCGGGACACCCTACGAGCAGTACTTC. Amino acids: CASSWAGTPYEQYF.

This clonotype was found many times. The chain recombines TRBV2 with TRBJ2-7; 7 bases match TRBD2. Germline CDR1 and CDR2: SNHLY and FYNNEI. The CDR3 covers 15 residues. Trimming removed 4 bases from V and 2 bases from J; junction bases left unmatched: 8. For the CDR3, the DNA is TGTGCCAGCAGTGCTTACGGGGGGAGCACCTACGAGCAGTACTTC. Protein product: CASSAYGGSTYEQYF.